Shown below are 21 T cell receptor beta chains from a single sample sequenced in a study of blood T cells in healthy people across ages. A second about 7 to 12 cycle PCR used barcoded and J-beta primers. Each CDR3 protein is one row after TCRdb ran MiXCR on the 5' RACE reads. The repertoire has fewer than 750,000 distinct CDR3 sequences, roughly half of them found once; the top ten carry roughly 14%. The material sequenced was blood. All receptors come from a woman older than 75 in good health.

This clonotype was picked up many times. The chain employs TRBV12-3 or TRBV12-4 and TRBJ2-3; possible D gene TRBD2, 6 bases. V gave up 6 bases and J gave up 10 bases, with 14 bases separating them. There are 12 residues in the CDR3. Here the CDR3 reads CASRPTSLAQYF. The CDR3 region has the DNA TGTGCCAGCAGACCTACTAGCTTGGCGCAGTATTTT.

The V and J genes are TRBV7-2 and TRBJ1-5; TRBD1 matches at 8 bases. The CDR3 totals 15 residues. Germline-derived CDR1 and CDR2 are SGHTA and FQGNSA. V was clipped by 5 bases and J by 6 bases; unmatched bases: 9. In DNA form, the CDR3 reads TGTGCCAGCAGCCCCCAGGACAGGGTGGTTCAGCCCCAGCATTTT. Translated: CASSPQDRVVQPQHF.

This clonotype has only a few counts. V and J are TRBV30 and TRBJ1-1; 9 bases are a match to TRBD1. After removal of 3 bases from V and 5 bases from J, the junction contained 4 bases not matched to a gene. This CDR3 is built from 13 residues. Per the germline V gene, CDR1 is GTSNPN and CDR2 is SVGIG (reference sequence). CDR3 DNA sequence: TGTGCCTGGAGCAACAGGGGGCGGACTGAAGCTTTCTTT. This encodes CAWSNRGRTEAFF.

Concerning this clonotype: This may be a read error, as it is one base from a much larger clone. This chain's CDR3 is CASSQVTGGTQNEQFF. CDR3 DNA: TGTGCCAGCAGCCAAGTAACGGGGGGCACCCAGAATGAGCAGTTCTTC. The chain combines TRBV4-2 with TRBJ2-1; tentative D call: TRBD2 (7 bases). Trimming shortened V by 1 base and J by 7 bases, and 17 bases separated the two germline ends. Germline V gene data show CDR1 as LGHNA and CDR2 as YNFKEQ. The CDR3 contains 16 residues.

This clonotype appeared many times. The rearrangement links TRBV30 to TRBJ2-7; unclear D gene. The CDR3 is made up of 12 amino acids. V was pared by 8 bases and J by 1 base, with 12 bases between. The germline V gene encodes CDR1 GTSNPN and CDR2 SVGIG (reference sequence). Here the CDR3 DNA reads TGTGCCGCCGGAGCCAAATCCTACGAGCAGTACTTC. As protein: CAAGAKSYEQYF.

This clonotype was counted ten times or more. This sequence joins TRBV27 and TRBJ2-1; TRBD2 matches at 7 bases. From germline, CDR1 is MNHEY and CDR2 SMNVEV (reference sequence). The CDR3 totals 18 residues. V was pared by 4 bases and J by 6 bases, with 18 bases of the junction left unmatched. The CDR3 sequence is CASSYGLFSGSWRNEQFF. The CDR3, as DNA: TGTGCCAGCAGTTATGGCCTCTTTAGCGGGTCCTGGCGCAATGAGCAGTTCTTC.

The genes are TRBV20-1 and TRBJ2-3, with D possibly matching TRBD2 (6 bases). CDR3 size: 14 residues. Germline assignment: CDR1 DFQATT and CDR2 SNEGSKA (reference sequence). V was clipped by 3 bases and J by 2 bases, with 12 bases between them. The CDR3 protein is CSARTGEPTDTQYF. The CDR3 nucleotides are TGCAGTGCTAGGACGGGGGAGCCCACAGATACGCAGTATTTT.

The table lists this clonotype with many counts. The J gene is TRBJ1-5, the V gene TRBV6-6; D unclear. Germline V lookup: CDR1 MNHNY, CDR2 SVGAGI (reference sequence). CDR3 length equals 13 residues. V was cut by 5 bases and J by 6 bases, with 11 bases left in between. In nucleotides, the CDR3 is TGTGCCAGCAGTCCCACCTCGGTTCAGCCCCAGCATTTT. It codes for CASSPTSVQPQHF.

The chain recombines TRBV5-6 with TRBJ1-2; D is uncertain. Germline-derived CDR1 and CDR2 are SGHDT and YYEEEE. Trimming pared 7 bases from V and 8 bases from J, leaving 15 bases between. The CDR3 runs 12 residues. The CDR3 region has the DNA TGTGCCAGCGGCAATCGGGGAGGAGGCTACACCTTC. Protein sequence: CASGNRGGGYTF.

The CDR3 nucleotides are TGCAGTGCTAGAGGGGCACCAGATACGCAGTATTTT. It specifies CSARGAPDTQYF. The rearrangement uses TRBV20-1 and TRBJ2-3; D is unresolved. CDR3 length: 12 amino acids. V lost 1 base to trimming and J lost 4 bases, with 6 bases between them. The V gene's germline CDR1 is DFQATT and CDR2 SNEGSKA (reference sequence).

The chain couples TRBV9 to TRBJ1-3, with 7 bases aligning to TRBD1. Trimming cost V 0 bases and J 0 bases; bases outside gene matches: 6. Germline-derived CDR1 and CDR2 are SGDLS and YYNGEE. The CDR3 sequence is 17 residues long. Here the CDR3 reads CASSVAITGDSGNTIYF. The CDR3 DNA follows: TGTGCCAGCAGCGTAGCTATAACAGGGGACTCTGGAAACACCATATATTTT.

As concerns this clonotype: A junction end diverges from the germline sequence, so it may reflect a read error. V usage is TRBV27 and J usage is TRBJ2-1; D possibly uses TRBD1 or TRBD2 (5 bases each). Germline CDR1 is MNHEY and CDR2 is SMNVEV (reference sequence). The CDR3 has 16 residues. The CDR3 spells CASSFPGRSSYNEHFF. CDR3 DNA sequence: TGTGCCAGCAGCTTTCCGGGACGGAGCTCCTACAATGAGCATTTCTTC.

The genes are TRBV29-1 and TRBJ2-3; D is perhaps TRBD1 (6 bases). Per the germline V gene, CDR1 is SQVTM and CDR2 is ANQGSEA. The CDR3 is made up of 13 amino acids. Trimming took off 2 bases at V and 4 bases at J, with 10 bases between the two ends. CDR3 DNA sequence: TGCAGCGTTGAAAGGGGGAAGGCAGATACGCAGTATTTT. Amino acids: CSVERGKADTQYF.

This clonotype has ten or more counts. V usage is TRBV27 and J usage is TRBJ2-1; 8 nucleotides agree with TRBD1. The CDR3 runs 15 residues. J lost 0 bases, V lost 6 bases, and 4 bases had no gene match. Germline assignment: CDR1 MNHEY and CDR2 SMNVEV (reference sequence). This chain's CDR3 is CASRYRGISYNEQFF. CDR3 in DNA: TGTGCCAGCAGATACAGGGGGATCTCCTACAATGAGCAGTTCTTC.

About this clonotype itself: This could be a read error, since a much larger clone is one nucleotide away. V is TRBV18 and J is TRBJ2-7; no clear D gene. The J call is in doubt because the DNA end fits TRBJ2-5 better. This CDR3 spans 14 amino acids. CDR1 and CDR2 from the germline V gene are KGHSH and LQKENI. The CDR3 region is CASSPRMGQETQYF. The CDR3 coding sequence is TGTGCCAGCTCACCACGGATGGGACAAGAGACCCAGTACTTC.

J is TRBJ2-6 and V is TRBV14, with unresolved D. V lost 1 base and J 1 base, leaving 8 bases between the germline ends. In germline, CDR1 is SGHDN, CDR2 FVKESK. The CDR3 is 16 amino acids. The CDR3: CASSQAFASGANVLTF. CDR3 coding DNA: TGTGCCAGCAGCCAAGCATTCGCGTCTGGGGCCAACGTCCTGACTTTC.

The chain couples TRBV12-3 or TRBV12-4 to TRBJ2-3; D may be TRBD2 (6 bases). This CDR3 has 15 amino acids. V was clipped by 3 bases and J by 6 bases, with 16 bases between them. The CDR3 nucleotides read TGTGCCAGCAGTTTTTTCAGTCCGGAGGGGGATACGCAGTATTTT. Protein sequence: CASSFFSPEGDTQYF.

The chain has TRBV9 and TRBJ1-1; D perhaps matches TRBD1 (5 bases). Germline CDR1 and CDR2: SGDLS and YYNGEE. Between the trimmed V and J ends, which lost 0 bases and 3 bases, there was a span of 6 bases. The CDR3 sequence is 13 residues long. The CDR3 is CASSVGDDTEAFF. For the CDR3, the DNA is TGTGCCAGCAGCGTAGGGGACGACACTGAAGCTTTCTTT.

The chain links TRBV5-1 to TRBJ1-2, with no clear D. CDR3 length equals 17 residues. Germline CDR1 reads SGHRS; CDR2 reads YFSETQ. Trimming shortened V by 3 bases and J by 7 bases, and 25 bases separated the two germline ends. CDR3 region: CASSYLPGLMEETGYTF. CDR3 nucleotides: TGCGCCAGCAGCTACCTACCGGGCCTCATGGAAGAAACTGGCTACACCTTC. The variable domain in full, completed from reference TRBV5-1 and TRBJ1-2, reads KAGVTQTPRYLIKTRGQQVTLSCSPISGHRSVSWYQQTPGQGLQFLFEYFSETQRNKGNFPGRFSGRQFSNSRSEMNVSTLELGDSALYLCASSYLPGLMEETGYTFGSGTRLTVV.

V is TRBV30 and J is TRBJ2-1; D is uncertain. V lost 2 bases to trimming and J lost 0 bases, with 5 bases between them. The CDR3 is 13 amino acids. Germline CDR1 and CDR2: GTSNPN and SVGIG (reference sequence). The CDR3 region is CAWSSASYNEQFF. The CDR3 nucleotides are TGTGCCTGGAGTAGCGCCTCCTACAATGAGCAGTTCTTC.

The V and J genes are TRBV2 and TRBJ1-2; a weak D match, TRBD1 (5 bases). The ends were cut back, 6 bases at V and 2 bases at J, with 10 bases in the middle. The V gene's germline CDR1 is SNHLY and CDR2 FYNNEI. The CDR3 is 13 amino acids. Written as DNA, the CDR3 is TGTGCCAGCAGAGGGACGGAAAACTATGGCTACACCTTC. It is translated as CASRGTENYGYTF.